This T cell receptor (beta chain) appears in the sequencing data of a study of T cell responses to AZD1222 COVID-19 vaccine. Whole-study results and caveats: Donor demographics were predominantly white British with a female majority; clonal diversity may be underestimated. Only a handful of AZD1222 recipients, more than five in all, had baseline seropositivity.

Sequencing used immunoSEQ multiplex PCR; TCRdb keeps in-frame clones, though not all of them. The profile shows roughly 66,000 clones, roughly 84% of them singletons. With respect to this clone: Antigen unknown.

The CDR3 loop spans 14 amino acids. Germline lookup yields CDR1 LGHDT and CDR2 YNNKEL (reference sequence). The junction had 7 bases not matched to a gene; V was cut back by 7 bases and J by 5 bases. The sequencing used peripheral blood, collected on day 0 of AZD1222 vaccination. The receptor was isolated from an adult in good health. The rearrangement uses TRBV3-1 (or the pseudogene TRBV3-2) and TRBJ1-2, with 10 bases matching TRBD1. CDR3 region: CASTRTGGLYGYTF. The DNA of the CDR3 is TGTGCCAGCACCCGGACAGGGGGACTGTATGGCTACACCTTC.